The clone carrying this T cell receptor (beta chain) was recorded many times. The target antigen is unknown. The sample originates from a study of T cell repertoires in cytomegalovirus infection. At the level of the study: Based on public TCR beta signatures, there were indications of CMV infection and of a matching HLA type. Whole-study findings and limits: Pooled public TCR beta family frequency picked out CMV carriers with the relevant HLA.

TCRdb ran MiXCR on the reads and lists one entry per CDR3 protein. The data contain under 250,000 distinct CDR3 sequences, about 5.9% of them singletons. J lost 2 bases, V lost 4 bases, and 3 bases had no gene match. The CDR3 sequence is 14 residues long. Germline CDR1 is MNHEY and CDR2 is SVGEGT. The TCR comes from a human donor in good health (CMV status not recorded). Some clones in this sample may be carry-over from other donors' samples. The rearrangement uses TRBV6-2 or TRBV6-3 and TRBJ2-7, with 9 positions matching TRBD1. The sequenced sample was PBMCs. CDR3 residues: CASSSGQGPYEQYF. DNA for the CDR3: TGTGCCAGCAGTTCGGGACAGGGACCCTACGAGCAGTACTTC.